This TCR beta chain was documented in a study of T cell repertoires in cytomegalovirus infection. Study overall: The study used recently identified HLA-C-restricted and well-studied HLA-B-restricted CMV epitopes. Study-level results: HLA-C-restricted CMV clonotypes gave the most frequent clonotype in two of eight donors.

TCRdb itself ran the reads through MiXCR, one entry per CDR3 protein. The data show hundreds of thousands of distinct CDR3 sequences, less than 35% seen once. Trimming stripped 1 base from V and 8 bases from J, with 14 bases between. CDR1 is MGHRA, CDR2 YSYEKL, per germline. This CDR3 comprises 15 residues. Turning to this clonotype: Antigen: not known.

The specimen was cultured CD8+ T cells from PBMCs, collected from culture after CMV antigen stimulation. This TCR came from a human donor in good health (CMV status not recorded). Some clones in this sample may be carry-over from other donors' samples. The genes are TRBV4-1 and TRBJ2-2; D is possibly TRBD2 (6 bases). The CDR3 region is CASSQAAGSSGELFF. DNA of the CDR3: TGCGCCAGCAGCCAAGCTGCCGGGAGCTCGGGGGAGCTGTTTTTT.